This T cell receptor beta chain comes out of a study of T cell clones after liver transplantation. Study-level information: Samples came pre-transplant, pre-randomization before withdrawal, and post-randomization after withdrawal ended.

Germline-derived CDR1 and CDR2 are SGHRS and YFSETQ. V lost 0 bases and J lost 5, with 5 bases in between. The CDR3 totals 13 residues. Clones were read by immunoSEQ multiplex PCR, and TCRdb kept only the in-frame ones, dropping some. The sample has under 60,000 clones; about 70% are singletons. The gene calls are TRBV5-1 and TRBJ2-2; no firm D call. Sequences were derived from CD4+ T cells from blood, sampled at the 22-month timepoint. The sequence was obtained from a human patient who received a liver transplant. Some T cells may be the graft donor's. CDR3 bases: TGCGCCAGCAGCTTGGTGGGGACCGGGGAGCTGTTTTTT. It yields the protein CASSLVGTGELFF. The full variable domain, its missing parts supplied by reference TRBV5-1 and TRBJ2-2, is KAGVTQTPRYLIKTRGQQVTLSCSPISGHRSVSWYQQTPGQGLQFLFEYFSETQRNKGNFPGRFSGRQFSNSRSEMNVSTLELGDSALYLCASSLVGTGELFFGEGSRLTVL.